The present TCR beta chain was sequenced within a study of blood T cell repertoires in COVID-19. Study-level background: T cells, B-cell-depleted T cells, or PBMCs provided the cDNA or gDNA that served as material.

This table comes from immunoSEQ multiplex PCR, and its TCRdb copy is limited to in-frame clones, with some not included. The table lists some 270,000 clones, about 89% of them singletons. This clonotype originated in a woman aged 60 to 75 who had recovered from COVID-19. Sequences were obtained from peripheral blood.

The CDR3 DNA follows: TGTGCCAGCAGCTTACGGGGAAGCTCCTACAATGAGCAGTTCTTC. Its protein product is CASSLRGSSYNEQFF. This chain links TRBV7-3 with TRBJ2-1; D possibly corresponds to TRBD2 (5 bases). This CDR3 region has 15 residues. Germline V gene data show CDR1 as SGHTA and CDR2 as FQGTGA. V was cut by 2 bases and J by 0 bases, with 8 bases left in between.